These T cell receptor beta chains were read from a single sample in a study of response to subunit inactivated influenza vaccine. One entry per CDR3 protein, called by TCRdb with MiXCR from the RT-PCR reads. The sample includes about 160,000 distinct CDR3 sequences, approximately 11% of them seen just once. Sequenced material: non-naive T cells sorted from PBMCs, taken roughly 6 weeks after vaccination. These receptors all stem from a man aged 50 to 60 who received an inactivated influenza vaccine. CDR3s include the opening cysteine and the closing phenylalanine or tryptophan. D genes are given only for firm matches. Size is omitted from some rows. Given values are once, few, many or a class for expanded clones.

clone size	D gene	J gene	V gene	CDR3 DNA	CDR3 protein
few	.	TRBJ2-5	TRBV18	TGTGCCAGCTCACCCCGGGAGGCCCAGGGGTCCCAGTACTTC	CASSPREAQGSQYF
.	.	TRBJ2-7	TRBV11-2	TGTGCCAGCAGCTTAGTGGGTGGGCTGGAGACCTACGAGCAGTACTTC	CASSLVGGLETYEQYF
.	.	TRBJ1-4	TRBV6-1	TGTGCCAGCAGCCGTTTGTTCGGGGGAGGTGAAAAACTGTTTTTT	CASSRLFGGGEKLFF
many	.	TRBJ1-3	TRBV7-8	TGTGCCAGCAGCCCCCCTCTCAGGGGCTCTGGAAACACCATATATTTT	CASSPPLRGSGNTIYF
.	.	TRBJ1-4	TRBV10-3	TGTGCCATCAGTGAGTCTCGGGGAGCCCGGAATGAAAAACTGTTTTTT	CAISESRGARNEKLFF
few	.	TRBJ2-3	TRBV24-1	TGTGCCACCAGTGCCTCAGGCCTCAGGACAGATACGCAGTATTTT	CATSASGLRTDTQYF
few	TRBD1	TRBJ1-1	TRBV6-5	TGTGCCAGCAGTTGGACAGGGAACACTGAAGCTTTCTTT	CASSWTGNTEAFF
few	.	TRBJ2-1	TRBV7-8	TGTGCCAGCAGCTTTGAAGGGCGGAATGAGCAGTTCTTC	CASSFEGRNEQFF
few	TRBD1	TRBJ1-6	TRBV6-1	TGTGCCAGCACATACGGGAGACAGGGGAATTCACCCCTCCACTTT	CASTYGRQGNSPLHF
.	.	TRBJ1-1	TRBV7-2	TGTGCCAGCAGCCCTCAGAAGAGCACTGAAGCTTTCTTT	CASSPQKSTEAFF
.	.	TRBJ2-2	TRBV5-1	TGCGCCAGCAGCTTGCGGGCTAGTGGGGAACGGGAGCTGTTTTTT	CASSLRASGERELFF
many	TRBD1	TRBJ1-2	TRBV7-2	TGTGCCAGCAGCCCGGAGGACAGGGTACATGGCTACACCTTC	CASSPEDRVHGYTF
.	TRBD1	TRBJ1-6	TRBV10-1	TGCGCCAGCAGTGAGTTGACAGGGGAAGATTCACCCCTCCACTTT	CASSELTGEDSPLHF
many	.	TRBJ2-3	TRBV5-1	TGCGCCAGCAGCTTCAGGGTCGGCACAGATACGCAGTATTTT	CASSFRVGTDTQYF
few	.	TRBJ2-5	TRBV5-4	TGTGCCAGCAGCAATGACAAGGAGGGGGTGAGCCAAGAGACCCAGTACTTC	CASSNDKEGVSQETQYF
.	.	TRBJ1-5	TRBV20-1	TGCAGTGCTACCGACGGGACGGCGGATCAGCCCCAGCATTTT	CSATDGTADQPQHF
many	.	TRBJ2-2	TRBV12-3/TRBV12-4	TGTGCCAGCAGTTATCACGGCGCGAACACCGGGGAGCTGTTTTTT	CASSYHGANTGELFF
.	.	TRBJ2-5	TRBV10-3	TGTGCCATCAGAAGTTCGGGTAACGGAGAGACCCAGTACTTC	CAIRSSGNGETQYF
.	.	TRBJ2-7	TRBV10-2	TGCGCCAGCAGTGAGGGAATTGGGCCTCCTTACGAGCAGTACTTC	CASSEGIGPPYEQYF
.	.	TRBJ2-7	TRBV29-1	TGCAGCGTTGTAGTCGGGAGCACCTACGAGCAGTACTTC	CSVVVGSTYEQYF
many	TRBD2	TRBJ2-1	TRBV5-1	TGCGCCAGCAGCTTGGGCGGGGGGGACTACAATGAGCAGTTCTTC	CASSLGGGDYNEQFF
many	.	TRBJ1-5	TRBV4-2	TGTGCCAGCAGCCAAGACCCGAATAGCAATCAGCCCCAGCATTTT	CASSQDPNSNQPQHF
.	.	TRBJ1-2	TRBV20-1	TGCTCCTGGGGCCAGGCCTCCGTCCCAAACTATGGCTACACCTTC	CSWGQASVPNYGYTF
many	.	TRBJ2-2	TRBV12-3/TRBV12-4	TGTGCCAGCAGTTACGGGACCTCGAACACCGGGGAGCTGTTTTTT	CASSYGTSNTGELFF
many	TRBD2	TRBJ2-1	TRBV7-6	TGTGCCAGCAGCTTGACTAGCGGGGGCCTAAACAATGAGCAGTTCTTC	CASSLTSGGLNNEQFF
.	TRBD1	TRBJ1-6	TRBV5-4	TGTGCCAGCAGCCATTGGGACAGTCTATCACCCCTCCACTTT	CASSHWDSLSPLHF
few	.	TRBJ2-3	TRBV10-3	TGTGCCATCAGTGAGGGTGGGTCCACAGATACGCAGTATTTT	CAISEGGSTDTQYF
few	TRBD1	TRBJ2-3	TRBV15	TGTGCCACCAGCGACCGGGACAGGGAAGGAGATACGCAGTATTTT	CATSDRDREGDTQYF
.	.	TRBJ2-2	TRBV19	TGTGCCAGTATCCGAACCCCCAGGGAAAACACCGGGGAGCTGTTTTTT	CASIRTPRENTGELFF